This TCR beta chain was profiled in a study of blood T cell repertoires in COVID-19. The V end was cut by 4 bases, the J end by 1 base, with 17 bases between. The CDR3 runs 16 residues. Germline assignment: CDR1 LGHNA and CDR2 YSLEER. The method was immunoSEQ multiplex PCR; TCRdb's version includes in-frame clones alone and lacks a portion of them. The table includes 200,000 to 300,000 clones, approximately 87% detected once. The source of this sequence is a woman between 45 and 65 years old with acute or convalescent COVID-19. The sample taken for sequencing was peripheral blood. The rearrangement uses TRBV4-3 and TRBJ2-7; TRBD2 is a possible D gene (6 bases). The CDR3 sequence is CASSRDIGTASYEQYF. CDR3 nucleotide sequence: TGCGCCAGCAGCCGAGATATCGGGACTGCGTCCTACGAGCAGTACTTC.